This is a list of T cell receptor beta chains from one sample in a study of blood T cell repertoires in COVID-19. Method: immunoSEQ multiplex PCR; TCRdb's copy keeps in-frame clones and lacks some. Altogether about 220,000 clones are present, 75% to 85% being singletons, with the ten largest covering about 4.8%. The sequenced material came from peripheral blood. The receptors were gathered from a woman in her sixties or seventies with COVID-19, enrolled during active disease. CDR3s include the opening cysteine and the closing phenylalanine or tryptophan. Fields, in order: clone size, V gene, J gene, D gene, CDR3 protein, CDR3 DNA. A D gene is named only where the DNA matches it firmly. Clone size is stated in some rows and not others, as once, few, many or a class when expanded.

clone size: NA
V gene: TRBV7-8
J gene: TRBJ1-6
D gene: NA
CDR3 protein: CASSLPGEGSPLHF
CDR3 DNA: TGTGCCAGCAGCTTACCAGGGGAGGGTTCACCCCTCCACTTT

clone size: NA
V gene: TRBV28
J gene: TRBJ1-2
D gene: NA
CDR3 protein: CASSLARQGYGYTF
CDR3 DNA: TGTGCCAGCAGTTTAGCCCGGCAGGGCTATGGCTACACCTTC

clone size: NA
V gene: TRBV5-1
J gene: TRBJ2-7
D gene: NA
CDR3 protein: CASSLVAGSYEQYF
CDR3 DNA: TGCGCCAGCAGCTTGGTGGCAGGTTCCTACGAGCAGTACTTC

clone size: few
V gene: TRBV5-4
J gene: TRBJ2-3
D gene: NA
CDR3 protein: CASSSVSSDTQYF
CDR3 DNA: TGTGCCAGCAGTTCCGTGAGCTCAGATACGCAGTATTTT

clone size: NA
V gene: TRBV3-1/TRBV3-2
J gene: TRBJ2-3
D gene: NA
CDR3 protein: CASSPLSGLEATQYF
CDR3 DNA: TGTGCCAGCAGCCCCCTCTCGGGTCTAGAGGCTACGCAGTATTTT

clone size: NA
V gene: TRBV6-5
J gene: TRBJ1-2
D gene: NA
CDR3 protein: CASSLMRGVNYGYTF
CDR3 DNA: TGTGCCAGCAGTCTCATGCGGGGGGTTAACTATGGCTACACCTTC

clone size: once
V gene: TRBV5-4
J gene: TRBJ2-5
D gene: NA
CDR3 protein: CASSLTTSQETQYF
CDR3 DNA: TGTGCCAGCAGCTTAACAACTAGTCAAGAGACCCAGTACTTC

clone size: NA
V gene: TRBV3-1/TRBV3-2
J gene: TRBJ2-7
D gene: TRBD2
CDR3 protein: CASSLLAGGPNPYEQYF
CDR3 DNA: TGTGCCAGCAGCCTACTAGCGGGAGGGCCTAACCCCTACGAGCAGTACTTC

clone size: NA
V gene: TRBV5-4
J gene: TRBJ1-3
D gene: TRBD1
CDR3 protein: CASSLDRGGNTIYF
CDR3 DNA: TGTGCCAGCAGCTTAGACAGGGGGGGAAACACCATATATTTT

clone size: NA
V gene: TRBV15
J gene: TRBJ1-5
D gene: NA
CDR3 protein: CATSMGDYSNQPQHF
CDR3 DNA: TGTGCCACCAGTATGGGGGACTATAGCAATCAGCCCCAGCATTTT

clone size: NA
V gene: TRBV19
J gene: TRBJ1-5
D gene: NA
CDR3 protein: CAGGGDRPNQPQHF
CDR3 DNA: TGTGCCGGAGGAGGCGACAGGCCTAATCAGCCCCAGCATTTT

clone size: NA
V gene: TRBV15
J gene: TRBJ2-1
D gene: NA
CDR3 protein: CATSRELLSYNEQFF
CDR3 DNA: TGTGCCACCAGCAGAGAATTACTGTCCTACAATGAGCAGTTCTTC

clone size: NA
V gene: TRBV24-1
J gene: TRBJ2-3
D gene: TRBD1
CDR3 protein: CATSNPRGLTDTQYF
CDR3 DNA: TGTGCCACCAGTAACCCCAGGGGGCTTACAGATACGCAGTATTTT

clone size: few
V gene: TRBV13
J gene: TRBJ2-7
D gene: NA
CDR3 protein: CASSLGPLVRTHEQYF
CDR3 DNA: TGTGCCAGCAGCTTAGGCCCGCTAGTTCGTACACACGAGCAGTACTTC

clone size: NA
V gene: TRBV5-8
J gene: TRBJ1-1
D gene: NA
CDR3 protein: CASSLATLNTEAFF
CDR3 DNA: TGTGCCAGCAGCTTGGCTACCCTGAACACTGAAGCTTTCTTT

clone size: NA
V gene: TRBV28
J gene: TRBJ1-2
D gene: NA
CDR3 protein: CASSLSGQLVIYGYTF
CDR3 DNA: TGTGCCAGCAGTTTATCCGGACAGTTGGTGATCTATGGCTACACCTTC

clone size: once
V gene: TRBV6-5
J gene: TRBJ2-3
D gene: NA
CDR3 protein: CASSSRYTQYF
CDR3 DNA: TGTGCCAGCAGTTCGAGATATACGCAGTATTTT

clone size: few
V gene: TRBV6-5
J gene: TRBJ1-6
D gene: TRBD1
CDR3 protein: CASSKDGTVDPPLHF
CDR3 DNA: TGTGCCAGCAGCAAGGACGGGACAGTTGATCCACCCCTCCACTTT

clone size: NA
V gene: TRBV28
J gene: TRBJ2-7
D gene: TRBD1
CDR3 protein: CASSYPRTGRYEQYF
CDR3 DNA: TGTGCCAGCAGTTACCCAAGGACAGGGCGGTACGAGCAGTACTTC

clone size: once
V gene: TRBV5-5
J gene: TRBJ2-3
D gene: TRBD2
CDR3 protein: CASSRGGGADTQYF
CDR3 DNA: TGTGCCAGCAGCCGAGGCGGGGGGGCAGATACGCAGTATTTT

clone size: once
V gene: TRBV24-1
J gene: TRBJ2-1
D gene: NA
CDR3 protein: CATSDLGFTSYNEQFF
CDR3 DNA: TGTGCCACCAGTGACCTAGGCTTTACCTCCTACAATGAGCAGTTCTTC

clone size: NA
V gene: TRBV29-1
J gene: TRBJ2-7
D gene: TRBD1
CDR3 protein: CSVGTGLSSYEQYF
CDR3 DNA: TGCAGCGTAGGGACAGGGCTCTCCTCTTACGAGCAGTACTTC

clone size: NA
V gene: TRBV6-5
J gene: TRBJ2-7
D gene: NA
CDR3 protein: CASSYSRRGYEQYF
CDR3 DNA: TGTGCCAGCAGTTACTCGAGACGGGGGTATGAGCAGTACTTC

clone size: NA
V gene: TRBV11-2
J gene: TRBJ2-5
D gene: NA
CDR3 protein: CASSLERGETQYF
CDR3 DNA: TGTGCCAGCAGCTTAGAAAGGGGAGAGACCCAGTACTTC

clone size: NA
V gene: TRBV28
J gene: TRBJ1-1
D gene: TRBD1
CDR3 protein: CASSLVGQGMNTEAFF
CDR3 DNA: TGTGCCAGCAGTTTAGTGGGACAGGGTATGAACACTGAAGCTTTCTTT

clone size: NA
V gene: TRBV1
J gene: TRBJ2-7
D gene: NA
CDR3 protein: CTSSPRRRRERGVSYEQYF
CDR3 DNA: TGCACCAGCAGCCCTCGAAGACGGCGGGAGAGGGGGGTTTCCTACGAGCAGTACTTC

clone size: NA
V gene: TRBV27
J gene: TRBJ1-4
D gene: NA
CDR3 protein: CASSITGMDEKLFF
CDR3 DNA: TGTGCCAGCAGTATTACAGGGATGGATGAAAAACTGTTTTTT

clone size: NA
V gene: TRBV28
J gene: TRBJ2-7
D gene: NA
CDR3 protein: CASSLIGSYEQYF
CDR3 DNA: TGTGCCAGCAGTTTAATCGGCTCCTACGAGCAGTACTTC

clone size: once
V gene: TRBV28
J gene: TRBJ1-5
D gene: NA
CDR3 protein: CASSRGYGGNQPQHF
CDR3 DNA: TGTGCCAGCAGCAGAGGATACGGTGGGAATCAGCCCCAGCATTTT

clone size: NA
V gene: TRBV5-4
J gene: TRBJ2-2
D gene: TRBD2
CDR3 protein: CASSLGRTGGGELFF
CDR3 DNA: TGTGCCAGCAGCTTGGGGAGGACGGGGGGCGGGGAGCTGTTTTTT

clone size: NA
V gene: TRBV5-1
J gene: TRBJ2-7
D gene: TRBD2
CDR3 protein: CASSPDGRTSGSYEQYF
CDR3 DNA: TGCGCCAGCAGCCCTGACGGCCGGACTAGCGGATCCTACGAGCAGTACTTC

clone size: NA
V gene: TRBV5-6
J gene: TRBJ2-1
D gene: TRBD2
CDR3 protein: CASSLWGGRLYNEQFF
CDR3 DNA: TGTGCCAGCAGCTTGTGGGGCGGGAGACTCTACAATGAGCAGTTCTTC

clone size: NA
V gene: TRBV5-1
J gene: TRBJ2-5
D gene: NA
CDR3 protein: CASSLLAGATETQYF
CDR3 DNA: TGCGCCAGCAGTTTATTGGCGGGCGCGACGGAGACCCAGTACTTC

clone size: NA
V gene: TRBV10-2
J gene: TRBJ2-5
D gene: TRBD2
CDR3 protein: CASRKGTSGRRAGGTQYF
CDR3 DNA: TGCGCCAGCAGGAAGGGGACTAGCGGGAGGAGGGCTGGGGGGACCCAGTACTTC

clone size: NA
V gene: TRBV30
J gene: TRBJ1-6
D gene: NA
CDR3 protein: CAWNADGFRGSSPLHF
CDR3 DNA: TGTGCCTGGAATGCCGACGGGTTCAGGGGATCTTCACCCCTCCACTTT

clone size: NA
V gene: TRBV3-1/TRBV3-2
J gene: TRBJ2-6
D gene: NA
CDR3 protein: CASSLLGGSGANVLTF
CDR3 DNA: TGTGCCAGCAGCCTCCTTGGGGGGTCGGGGGCCAACGTCCTGACTTTC